The clone carrying this TCR beta chain was observed a few times. What it recognizes is unknown. TCRdb analysed the RT-PCR reads with MiXCR anew, one entry per CDR3 protein. The sample shows fewer than 750,000 distinct CDR3 sequences, 14% of them seen only once. This entry comes from a study of response to subunit inactivated influenza vaccine. Study-level findings and limits: Authors proposed each seasonal influenza vaccination draws in few new T cells.

The source was PBMCs from blood, collected about 12 days after vaccination. The TCR was taken from a man over 45 who received an inactivated influenza vaccine.

CDR3 in DNA: TGTGCCAGCTCACCAAAACAGGGGATGAACACTGAAGCTTTCTTT. It translates to CASSPKQGMNTEAFF. The genes are TRBV18 and TRBJ1-1; TRBD1 matches at 7 bases. The junction had 3 bases not matched to a gene; V was cut back by 2 bases and J by 0 bases. The CDR3 is 15 amino acids. Germline V gene data show CDR1 as KGHSH and CDR2 as LQKENI. Based on the CDR3 plus reference TRBV18 and TRBJ1-1, the full variable domain is NAGVMQNPRHLVRRRGQEARLRCSPMKGHSHVYWYRQLPEEGLKFMVYLQKENIIDESGMPKERFSAEFPKEGPSILRIQQVVRGDSAAYFCASSPKQGMNTEAFFGQGTRLTVV.